There are many counts of the clone carrying this T cell receptor beta chain. Its antigen is not identified. The CDR3 sequence is 16 residues long. Germline-derived CDR1 and CDR2 are LGHDT and YNNKEL (reference sequence). Trimming removed 1 base from V and 4 bases from J, with 14 bases in between. The cDNA was synthesized by 5'RACE incorporating 10-nucleotide random UMIs. From 15-18 subjects, over 190 million TCR-beta sequences were obtained in each sequencing run. Each CDR3 protein is one row after TCRdb ran MiXCR on the 5' RACE reads. The sample yields tens of thousands of distinct CDR3 sequences, roughly an eighth seen once. The data originate from a study of neurological immune-mediated disorders. The time point denotes: technical triplicate 1. Study-level points and caveats: The study found no CDR3 amino acid sequences shared by expanded clones across subjects, suggesting private repertoires in all groups.

The gene calls are TRBV3-1 and TRBJ1-3; no reliable D call. The TCR sequence derives from a female donor with HTLV-1-associated myelopathy (HAM/TSP). Material: CD4+ T cells from blood. The CDR3 sequence: CASSQALSGSGNTIYF. CDR3 in DNA: TGTGCCAGCAGCCAAGCCCTATCGGGCTCCGGAAACACCATATATTTT.